The sequence of this TCR beta chain was determined in a study of blood T cell repertoires in COVID-19. Original processing methods: Reference gene primer amplification gave estimated nucleated cell counts. Assay: immunoSEQ multiplex PCR; the TCRdb copy retains only in-frame clones and omits some. The V and J calls and clone size come from that table; D and trimming were worked out from the DNA. The sample gives about 62,000 clones, roughly 90% of which show up once; about 3.9% is in the top ten. The CDR3 is 15 residues long. Germline CDR1 SGHDN, CDR2 FVKESK. V trimming: 4 bases; J trimming: 3 bases; junction bases outside the gene matches: 4.

J is TRBJ2-1 and V is TRBV14, with 9 bases fitting TRBD2. This TCR derives from a human donor in a cohort sampled during active COVID-19. Sequences were obtained from peripheral blood. The DNA of the CDR3 is TGTGCCAGCAGCCCTAGCGGGGCCCTCTACAATGAGCAGTTCTTC. This encodes CASSPSGALYNEQFF. Complete variable domain (other parts from reference TRBV14 and TRBJ2-1): EAGVTQFPSHSVIEKGQTVTLRCDPISGHDNLYWYRRVMGKEIKFLLHFVKESKQDESGMPNNRFLAERTGGTYSTLKVQPAELEDSGVYFCASSPSGALYNEQFFGPGTRLTVL.